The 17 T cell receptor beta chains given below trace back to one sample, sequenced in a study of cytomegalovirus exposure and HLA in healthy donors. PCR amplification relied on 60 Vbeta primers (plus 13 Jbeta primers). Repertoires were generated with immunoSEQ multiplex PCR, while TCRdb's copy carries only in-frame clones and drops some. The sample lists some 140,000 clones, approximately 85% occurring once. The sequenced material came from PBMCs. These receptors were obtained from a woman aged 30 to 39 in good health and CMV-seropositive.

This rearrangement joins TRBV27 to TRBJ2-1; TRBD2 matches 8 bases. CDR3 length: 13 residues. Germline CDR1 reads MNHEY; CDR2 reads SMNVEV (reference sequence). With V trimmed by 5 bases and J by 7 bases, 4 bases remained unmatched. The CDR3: CASSLSGTNEQFF. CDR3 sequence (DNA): TGTGCCAGCAGTCTTAGCGGGACTAATGAGCAGTTCTTC.

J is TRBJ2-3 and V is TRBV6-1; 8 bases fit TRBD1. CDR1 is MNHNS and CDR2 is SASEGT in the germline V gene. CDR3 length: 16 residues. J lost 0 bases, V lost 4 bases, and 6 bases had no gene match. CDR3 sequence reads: CASSGLTGESTDTQYF. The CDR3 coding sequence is TGTGCCAGCAGTGGCTTGACAGGGGAAAGCACAGATACGCAGTATTTT.

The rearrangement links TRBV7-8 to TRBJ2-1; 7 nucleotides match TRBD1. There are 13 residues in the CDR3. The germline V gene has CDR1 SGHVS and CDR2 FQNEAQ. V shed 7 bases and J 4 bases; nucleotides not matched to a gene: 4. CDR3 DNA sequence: TGTGCCAGCAAACAGACAGGGTACAATGAGCAGTTCTTC. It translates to CASKQTGYNEQFF.

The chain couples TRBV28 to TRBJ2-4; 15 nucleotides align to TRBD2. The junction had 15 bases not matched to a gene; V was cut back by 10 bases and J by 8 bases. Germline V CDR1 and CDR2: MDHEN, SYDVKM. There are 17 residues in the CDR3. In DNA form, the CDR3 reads TGTGCCACCGACGGACTAGCGGGAGGGGTGTGGGGGCACATTCAGTACTTC. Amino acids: CATDGLAGGVWGHIQYF.

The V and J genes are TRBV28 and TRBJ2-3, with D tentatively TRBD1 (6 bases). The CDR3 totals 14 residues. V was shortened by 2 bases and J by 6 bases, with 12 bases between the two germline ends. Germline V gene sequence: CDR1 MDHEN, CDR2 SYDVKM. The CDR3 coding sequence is TGTGCCAGCAGTTTAACGACAGGAGCCGATACGCAGTATTTT. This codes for CASSLTTGADTQYF.

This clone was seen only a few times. This CDR3 is CASSARTGELGANVLTF. CDR3 coding DNA: TGTGCCAGCAGCGCTCGGACAGGGGAATTGGGGGCCAACGTCCTGACTTTC. The rearrangement links TRBV11-1 to TRBJ2-6; 9 bases are shared with TRBD1. The CDR3 is 17 residues long. CDR1 SGHAT and CDR2 FQDESV come from the germline V gene (reference sequence). Trimming at V came to 5 bases and at J to 4 bases, leaving 9 bases not matched to a gene.

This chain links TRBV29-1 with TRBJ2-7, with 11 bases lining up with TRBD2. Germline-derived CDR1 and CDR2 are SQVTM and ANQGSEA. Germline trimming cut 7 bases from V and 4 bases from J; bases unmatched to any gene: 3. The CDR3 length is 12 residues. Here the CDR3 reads CSGASGRYEQYF. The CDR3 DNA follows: TGCAGCGGGGCTAGCGGGAGGTACGAGCAGTACTTC.

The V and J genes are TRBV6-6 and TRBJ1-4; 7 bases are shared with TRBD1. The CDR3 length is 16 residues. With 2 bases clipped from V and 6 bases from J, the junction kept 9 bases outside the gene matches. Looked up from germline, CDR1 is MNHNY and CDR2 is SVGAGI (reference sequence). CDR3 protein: CASSYPGDSRYEKLFF. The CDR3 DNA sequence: TGTGCCAGCAGTTACCCCGGGGACAGCCGATATGAAAAACTGTTTTTT.

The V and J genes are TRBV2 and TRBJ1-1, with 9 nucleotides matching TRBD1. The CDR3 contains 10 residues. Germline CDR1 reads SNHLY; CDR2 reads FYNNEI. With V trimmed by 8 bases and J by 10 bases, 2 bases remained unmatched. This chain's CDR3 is CASGTGRAFF. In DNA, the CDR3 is TGTGCCAGCGGGACAGGGAGAGCTTTCTTT.

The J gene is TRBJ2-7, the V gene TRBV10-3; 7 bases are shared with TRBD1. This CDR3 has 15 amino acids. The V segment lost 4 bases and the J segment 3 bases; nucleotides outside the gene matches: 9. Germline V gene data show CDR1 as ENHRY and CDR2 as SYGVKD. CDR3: CAISAGQPFLYEQYF. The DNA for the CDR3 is TGTGCCATCAGTGCGGGACAGCCCTTCCTCTACGAGCAGTACTTC.

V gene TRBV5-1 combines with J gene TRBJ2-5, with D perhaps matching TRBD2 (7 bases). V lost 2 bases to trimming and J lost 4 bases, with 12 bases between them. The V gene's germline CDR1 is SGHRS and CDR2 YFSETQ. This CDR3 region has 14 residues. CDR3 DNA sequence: TGCGCCAGCAGCTTAAAGAGGGGGGGAGAGACCCAGTACTTC. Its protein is CASSLKRGGETQYF.

The CDR3 DNA sequence: TGCGCCAGCAGCTTGTATCGGGTGAGCTCTGGGGCCAACGTCCTGACTTTC. Encoded protein: CASSLYRVSSGANVLTF. The chain couples TRBV5-1 to TRBJ2-6; D gene unclear. The germline gives CDR1 SGHRS, CDR2 YFSETQ. The CDR3 sequence is 17 residues long. The ends were cut back, 1 base at V and 0 bases at J, with 11 bases in the middle.

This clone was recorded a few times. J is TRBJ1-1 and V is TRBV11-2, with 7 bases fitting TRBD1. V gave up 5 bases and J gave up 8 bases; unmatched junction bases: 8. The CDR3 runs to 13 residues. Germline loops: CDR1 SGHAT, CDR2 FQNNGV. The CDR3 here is CASSLLGTVEAFF. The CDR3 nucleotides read TGTGCCAGCAGCCTACTTGGGACAGTCGAAGCTTTCTTT.

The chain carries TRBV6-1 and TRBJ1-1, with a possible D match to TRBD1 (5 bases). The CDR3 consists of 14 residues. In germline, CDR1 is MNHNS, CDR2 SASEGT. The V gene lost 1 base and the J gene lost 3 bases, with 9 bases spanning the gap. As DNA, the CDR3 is TGTGCCAGCAGTGAAGGGGGCACCCACACTGAAGCTTTCTTT. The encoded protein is CASSEGGTHTEAFF.

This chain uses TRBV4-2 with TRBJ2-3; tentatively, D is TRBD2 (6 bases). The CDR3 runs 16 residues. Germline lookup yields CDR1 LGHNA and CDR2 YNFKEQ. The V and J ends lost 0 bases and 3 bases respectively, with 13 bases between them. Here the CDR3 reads CASSQDPGDGTDTQYF. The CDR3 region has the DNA TGTGCCAGCAGCCAAGACCCGGGGGATGGAACAGATACGCAGTATTTT.

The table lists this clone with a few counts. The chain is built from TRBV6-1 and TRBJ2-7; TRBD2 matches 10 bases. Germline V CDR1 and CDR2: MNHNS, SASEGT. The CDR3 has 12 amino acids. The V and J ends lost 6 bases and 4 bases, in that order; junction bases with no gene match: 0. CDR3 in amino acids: CASRLAGYEQYF. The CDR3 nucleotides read TGTGCCAGCAGACTAGCGGGGTACGAGCAGTACTTC.

The CDR3 coding sequence is TGCAGCGCTTCGACAAACAGTGGAAACACCATATATTTT. It specifies CSASTNSGNTIYF. This sequence joins TRBV29-1 and TRBJ1-3; D gene ambiguous. The V end lost 7 bases, the J end lost 3 bases, and 13 bases lay between the germline ends. The CDR3 loop spans 13 amino acids. Germline assignment: CDR1 SQVTM and CDR2 ANQGSEA.